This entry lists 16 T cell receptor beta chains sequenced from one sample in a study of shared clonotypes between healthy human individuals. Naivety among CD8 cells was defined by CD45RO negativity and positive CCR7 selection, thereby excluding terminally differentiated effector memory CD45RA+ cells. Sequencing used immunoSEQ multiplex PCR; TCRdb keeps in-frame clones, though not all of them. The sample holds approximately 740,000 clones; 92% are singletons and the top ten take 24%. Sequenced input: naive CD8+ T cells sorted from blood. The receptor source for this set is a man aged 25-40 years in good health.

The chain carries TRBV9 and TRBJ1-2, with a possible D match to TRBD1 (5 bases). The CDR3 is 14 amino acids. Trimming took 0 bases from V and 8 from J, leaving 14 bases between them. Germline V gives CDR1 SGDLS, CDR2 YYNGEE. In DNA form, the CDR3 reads TGTGCCAGCAGCGTAGTTGGGACCCCAGGAGGCTACACCTTC. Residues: CASSVVGTPGGYTF.

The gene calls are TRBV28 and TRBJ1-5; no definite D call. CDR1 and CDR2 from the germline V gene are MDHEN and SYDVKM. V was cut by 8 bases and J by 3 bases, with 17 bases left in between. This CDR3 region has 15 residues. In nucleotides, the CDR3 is TGTGCCAGCTTGAGGCTCCGGCAATACAATCAGCCCCAGCATTTT. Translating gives CASLRLRQYNQPQHF.

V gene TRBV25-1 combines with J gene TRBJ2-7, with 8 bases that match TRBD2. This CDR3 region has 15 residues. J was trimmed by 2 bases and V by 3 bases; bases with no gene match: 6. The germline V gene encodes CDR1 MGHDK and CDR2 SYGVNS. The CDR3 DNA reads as TGTGCCAGCAGTGAGGGGGACGGGGGGGCCTACGAGCAGTACTTC. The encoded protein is CASSEGDGGAYEQYF.

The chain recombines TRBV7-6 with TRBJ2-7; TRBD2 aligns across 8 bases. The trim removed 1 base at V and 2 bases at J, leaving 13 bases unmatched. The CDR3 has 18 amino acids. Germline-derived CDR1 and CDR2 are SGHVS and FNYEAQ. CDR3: CASSLDPGGGTSTYEQYF. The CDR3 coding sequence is TGTGCCAGCAGCTTAGACCCCGGTGGCGGGACTAGTACCTACGAGCAGTACTTC.

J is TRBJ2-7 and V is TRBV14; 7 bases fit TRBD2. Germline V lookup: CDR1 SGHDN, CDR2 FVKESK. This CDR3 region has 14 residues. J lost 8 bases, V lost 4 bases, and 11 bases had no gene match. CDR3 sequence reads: CASSRGLLPVQQYF. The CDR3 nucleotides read TGTGCCAGCAGCCGGGGACTACTTCCAGTTCAGCAGTACTTC.

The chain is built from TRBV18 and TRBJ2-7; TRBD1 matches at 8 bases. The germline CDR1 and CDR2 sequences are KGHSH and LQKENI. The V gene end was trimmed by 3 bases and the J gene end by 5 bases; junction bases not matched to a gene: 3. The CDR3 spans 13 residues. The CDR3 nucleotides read TGTGCCAGCTCACCGGGGACAGGTGACGAGCAGTACTTC. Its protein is CASSPGTGDEQYF. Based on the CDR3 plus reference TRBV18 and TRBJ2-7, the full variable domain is NAGVMQNPRHLVRRRGQEARLRCSPMKGHSHVYWYRQLPEEGLKFMVYLQKENIIDESGMPKERFSAEFPKEGPSILRIQQVVRGDSAAYFCASSPGTGDEQYFGPGTRLTVT.

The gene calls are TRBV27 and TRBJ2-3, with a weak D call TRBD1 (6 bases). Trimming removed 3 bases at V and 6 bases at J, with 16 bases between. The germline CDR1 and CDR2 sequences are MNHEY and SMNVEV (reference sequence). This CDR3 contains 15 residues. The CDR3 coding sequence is TGTGCCAGCAGTTTGCTTAACACAGGGTCGGATACGCAGTATTTT. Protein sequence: CASSLLNTGSDTQYF.

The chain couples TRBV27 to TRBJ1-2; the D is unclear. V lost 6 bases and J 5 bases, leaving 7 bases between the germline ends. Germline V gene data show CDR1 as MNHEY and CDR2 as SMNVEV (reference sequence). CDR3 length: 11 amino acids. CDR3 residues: CASRALYGYTF. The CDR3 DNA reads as TGTGCCAGCAGGGCCCTGTATGGCTACACCTTC.

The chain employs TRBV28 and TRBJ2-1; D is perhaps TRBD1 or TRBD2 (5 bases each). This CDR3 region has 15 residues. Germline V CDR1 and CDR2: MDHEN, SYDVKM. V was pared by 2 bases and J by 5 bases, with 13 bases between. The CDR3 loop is CASSLMPGPHNEQFF. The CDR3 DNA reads TGTGCCAGCAGTTTAATGCCGGGACCCCACAATGAGCAGTTCTTC.

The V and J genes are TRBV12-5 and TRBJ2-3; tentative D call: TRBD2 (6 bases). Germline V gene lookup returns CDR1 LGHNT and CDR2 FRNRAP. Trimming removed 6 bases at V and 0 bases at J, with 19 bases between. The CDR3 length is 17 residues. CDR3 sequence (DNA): TGTGCTAGTGGAACCGTCGGGGGAGCAAATAGCACAGATACGCAGTATTTT. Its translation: CASGTVGGANSTDTQYF.

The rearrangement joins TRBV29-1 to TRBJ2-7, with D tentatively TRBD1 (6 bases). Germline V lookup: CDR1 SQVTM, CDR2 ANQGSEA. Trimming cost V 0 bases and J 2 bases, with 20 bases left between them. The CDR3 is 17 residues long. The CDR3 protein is CSVEDRSGDIPTYEQYF. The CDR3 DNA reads TGCAGCGTTGAAGATCGATCAGGGGATATTCCGACCTACGAGCAGTACTTC.

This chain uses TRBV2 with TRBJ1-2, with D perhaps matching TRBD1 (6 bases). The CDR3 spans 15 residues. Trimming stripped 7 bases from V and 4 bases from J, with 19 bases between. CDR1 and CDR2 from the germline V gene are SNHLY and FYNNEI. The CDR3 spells CASTPRQAESYGYTF. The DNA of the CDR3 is TGTGCCAGCACCCCCCGACAGGCGGAGAGCTATGGCTACACCTTC.

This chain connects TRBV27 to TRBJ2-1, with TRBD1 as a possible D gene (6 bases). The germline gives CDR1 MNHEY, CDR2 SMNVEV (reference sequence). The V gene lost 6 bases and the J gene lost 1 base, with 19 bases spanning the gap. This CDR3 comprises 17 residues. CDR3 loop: CASRPLTGSASYNEQFF. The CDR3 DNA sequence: TGTGCCAGCAGGCCCCTGACAGGTAGTGCGTCCTACAATGAGCAGTTCTTC.

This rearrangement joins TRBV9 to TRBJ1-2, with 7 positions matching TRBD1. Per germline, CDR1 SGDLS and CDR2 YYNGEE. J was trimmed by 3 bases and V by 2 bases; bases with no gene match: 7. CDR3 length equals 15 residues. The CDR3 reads CASSVTGDFDYGYTF. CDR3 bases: TGTGCCAGCAGCGTTACAGGGGATTTTGACTATGGCTACACCTTC.

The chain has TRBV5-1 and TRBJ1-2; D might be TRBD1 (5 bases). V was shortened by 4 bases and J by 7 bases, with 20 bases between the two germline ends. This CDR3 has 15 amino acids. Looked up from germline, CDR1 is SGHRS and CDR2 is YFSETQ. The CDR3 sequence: CASSEGPRSRIGYTF. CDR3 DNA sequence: TGCGCCAGCAGCGAGGGACCGCGATCCCGTATTGGCTACACCTTC.

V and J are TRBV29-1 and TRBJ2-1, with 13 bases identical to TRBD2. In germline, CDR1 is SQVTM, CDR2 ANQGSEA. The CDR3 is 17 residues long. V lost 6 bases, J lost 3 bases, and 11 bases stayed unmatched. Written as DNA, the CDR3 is TGCAGCGTGAGCGGACTAGCGGGAGATTATAGCTACAATGAGCAGTTCTTC. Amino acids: CSVSGLAGDYSYNEQFF.